The clone carrying this T cell receptor beta chain was counted only a few times. The antigen is not known. The sample originates from a study of T-cell reconstitution after alpha-beta-depleted transplantation in children. Unique molecular identifiers were built into the TCRbeta library. Each CDR3 protein gets one entry after TCRdb re-called the PCR reads with MiXCR. This table has roughly 670,000 distinct CDR3 sequences, approximately 14% appearing once. Study outcomes and limitations: Surviving recipient T cells and intrathymic progenitors accounted for some patients' high TCRbeta diversity at day 60. Most T-cell counts and diversity one year after the transplant came from T cells that were newly produced. By about two months after transplant, alpha-beta T cells reportedly arose from several hundred graft clones that had expanded.

Germline loops: CDR1 ENHRY, CDR2 SYGVKD. The CDR3 has 15 residues. Trimming removed 6 bases from V and 2 bases from J; junction bases left unmatched: 6. The starting material was PBMCs, obtained before TCRalphabeta/CD19-depleted stem cell transplant. The TCR originated in a girl aged 2-10 years with congenital amegakaryocytic thrombocytopenia, due to receive a stem cell transplant. The chain uses TRBV10-3 and TRBJ2-3, with 9 bases aligning to TRBD2. The CDR3 loop reads CAIRVLAGNTDTQYF. The CDR3 DNA is TGTGCCATCAGAGTTCTAGCGGGAAACACAGATACGCAGTATTTT.